This T cell receptor beta chain was recovered during a study of post-analysis software for immune sequencing data (dated by TCRdb to the mid-2010s). Concerning the study at large: Disease courses on record covered relapsing-remitting, secondary progressive and progressive-relapsing multiple sclerosis, though some patients had no subtype annotation. A subset of samples was prepared in parallel using single-end sample barcoding, then pooled and co-amplified after Illumina adapter ligation. The patient repertoires were compared against roughly 12 previously published healthy control repertoires obtained from donors aged roughly 6 to 28 years. Study-wide findings and limitations: The multiple sclerosis patient group was slightly younger than the control group. Patients showed significantly higher frequencies than controls for a handful of TRBV segments, among them TRBV5-6, TRBV5-1 and TRBV20-1. Multiple sclerosis patients had significantly lower normalized Chao1 diversity than controls, a result that suggests substantial peripheral T-cell clonal expansion. Strong co-clustering of samples prepared in the same batch was shown by direct clustering with F measure, prompting a batch-effect correction.

To demonstrate the VDJtools post-analysis software, TCR beta repertoires were profiled from the peripheral blood of 13 young patients with multiple sclerosis. The multiple sclerosis patients were children and adolescents between roughly 6 and 16 years of age. Turning to this clonotype: Its antigen is still unknown. No much larger clone is present one base from it, and per-base qualities are unavailable.

Receptor amplification or capture employed PCR. Sequenced using an Illumina HiSeq 2500. Unique molecular identifiers were incorporated into TCR beta cDNA libraries to reduce PCR and sequencing biases. Every 1 to 10 million input T cells yielded about 500,000 cDNA molecules, meaning each molecule approximated one T cell. The same protocol used for the earlier healthy control dataset was applied to prepare and sequence the patient libraries. Within a given batch, samples were prepared together, multiplexed and sequenced on the same HiSeq lane. As for the original processing: Raw barcoded reads were processed with MIGEC, and single-read molecular identifier groups were discarded before consensus assembly and CDR3 extraction. VDJtools was used for post-analysis of the clonotype tables, and diversity was normalized by down-sampling every dataset to the size of the smallest sample. Repertoire overlap clustering matched CDR3 amino acid but not nucleotide sequences to correct batch-related cross-sample contamination. TCRdb trimmed the raw reads at Q25, called clones with MiXCR and kept productive beta chains. A single entry per CDR3 protein holds the most common genes and DNA from its merged rows. None of the V and J calls come from the authors' own analysis; TCRdb made them. In all, the sample holds more than 500,000 distinct CDR3 sequences, and 30% to 40% of those were seen once. Of the sample, roughly 6% is held by the ten largest clones.

From the cysteine up to the phenylalanine, the CDR3 has a length of 13 residues. Only CDR3 DNA remains: 39 bases, in frame from the first base. The trim is 3 bases for V and 0 bases for J, with a gap of 6 bases between the germline ends. The clonotype comes from a girl younger than 18 with multiple sclerosis. What was sequenced was blood. This chain joins TRBV12-3 or TRBV12-4 to TRBJ2-7, with the identity of the D gene unclear. The DNA reads TGTGCCAGCAGTTTCGCCAGCTCCTACGAGCAGTACTTC. Translated, this is CASSFASSYEQYF.